One and the same sample provided the 20 T cell receptor beta chains below, sequenced in a study of response to subunit inactivated influenza vaccine. TCRdb redid the calling of the RT-PCR reads with MiXCR, one entry per CDR3 protein. Among hundreds of thousands of distinct CDR3 sequences, 12% were seen once, and the ten largest hold around 9.6%. The specimen comprised PBMCs from blood, sampled on the day of vaccination. The receptors stem from a man in his fifties or sixties who received an inactivated influenza vaccine.

This clonotype was observed a handful of times. The rearrangement uses TRBV28 and TRBJ2-4, with D perhaps TRBD1 (5 bases). Trimming cost V 6 bases and J 1 base, with 19 bases left between them. Germline-derived CDR1 and CDR2 are MDHEN and SYDVKM. The CDR3 extends over 17 amino acids. The CDR3 spells CASSPRQGLSAKNIQYF. As DNA, the CDR3 is TGTGCCAGCAGCCCCCGCCAGGGTTTGAGCGCCAAAAACATTCAGTACTTC. The complete variable domain, with remaining parts taken from reference TRBV28 and TRBJ2-4, reads DVKVTQSSRYLVKRTGEKVFLECVQDMDHENMFWYRQDPGLGLRLIYFSYDVKMKEKGDIPEGYSVSREKKERFSLILESASTNQTSMYLCASSPRQGLSAKNIQYFGAGTRLSVL.

This clonotype was counted ten times or more. The genes are TRBV14 and TRBJ2-1, with D possibly being TRBD1 (6 bases). Trimming stripped 4 bases from V and 4 bases from J, with 14 bases between. Germline CDR1 and CDR2: SGHDN and FVKESK. CDR3 length: 15 residues. For the CDR3, the DNA is TGTGCCAGCAGCCTAGCAGGGGTTTGGTACAATGAGCAGTTCTTC. This translates into CASSLAGVWYNEQFF.

The chain links TRBV6-5 to TRBJ2-1; 9 bases line up with TRBD2. Germline CDR1 reads MNHEY; CDR2 reads SVGAGI. Germline trimming cut 0 bases from V and 5 bases from J; bases unmatched to any gene: 2. The CDR3 covers 15 residues. The CDR3: CASSYSLAGNNEQFF. CDR3 sequence (DNA): TGTGCCAGCAGTTACTCGCTAGCGGGGAACAATGAGCAGTTCTTC.

The sample holds many counts of this clonotype. The rearrangement joins TRBV3-1 to TRBJ2-3; TRBD1 is a possible D gene (6 bases). This CDR3 has 15 amino acids. V was pared by 1 base and J by 0 bases, with 8 bases between. From germline, CDR1 is LGHDT and CDR2 YNNKEL (reference sequence). In DNA form, the CDR3 reads TGTGCCAGCAGCCAAGGTGGGACAAGCACAGATACGCAGTATTTT. Translation gives CASSQGGTSTDTQYF.

The chain carries TRBV7-2 and TRBJ2-7; D not certain. The V end was cut by 4 bases, the J end by 3 bases, with 16 bases between. Germline CDR1 SGHTA, CDR2 FQGNSA. This CDR3 spans 15 amino acids. As DNA, the CDR3 is TGTGCCAGCAGCTGGACCCCCCGGACGGACTACGAGCAGTACTTC. Translated, it gives CASSWTPRTDYEQYF.

This chain links TRBV3-1 with TRBJ2-5; D remains ambiguous. Trimming shortened V by 0 bases and J by 7 bases, and 3 bases separated the two germline ends. The CDR3 is 11 residues long. Germline loops: CDR1 LGHDT, CDR2 YNNKEL (reference sequence). In DNA, the CDR3 is TGTGCCAGCAGCCAAGATTGGACCCAGTACTTC. Translating it yields CASSQDWTQYF.

V gene TRBV11-2 combines with J gene TRBJ2-2; D gene unclear. The CDR3 totals 14 residues. Trimming pared 3 bases from V and 6 bases from J, leaving 11 bases between. Per germline, CDR1 SGHAT and CDR2 FQNNGV. The CDR3 DNA sequence: TGTGCCAGCAGCTTTGGCAGGCTGGCCGGGGAGCTGTTTTTT. This translates into CASSFGRLAGELFF.

V and J are TRBV5-1 and TRBJ2-1; D assignment may be TRBD1 or TRBD2 (5 bases each). Looked up from germline, CDR1 is SGHRS and CDR2 is YFSETQ. The CDR3 is 16 residues long. V was pared by 0 bases and J by 2 bases, with 12 bases between. In nucleotides, the CDR3 is TGCGCCAGCAGCTTGGTCGCCGGGGCGGCCTACAATGAGCAGTTCTTC. Translating gives CASSLVAGAAYNEQFF.

The rearrangement links TRBV15 to TRBJ2-5; unclear D gene. Looked up from germline, CDR1 is LNHNV and CDR2 is YYDKDF (reference sequence). Trimming stripped 0 bases from V and 1 base from J, with 6 bases between. The CDR3 is made up of 14 amino acids. CDR3 nucleotide sequence: TGTGCCACCAGCAGAGAGGACGGCCAAGAGACCCAGTACTTC. Residues: CATSREDGQETQYF.

V usage is TRBV9 and J usage is TRBJ2-7, with 8 bases identical to TRBD2. This CDR3 comprises 15 residues. V lost 0 bases, J lost 3 bases, and 5 bases stayed unmatched. The germline gives CDR1 SGDLS, CDR2 YYNGEE. The CDR3 bases are TGTGCCAGCAGCGTAGCGGCGGGGGGAGTCTACGAGCAGTACTTC. Translation: CASSVAAGGVYEQYF. The full variable domain, in which reference TRBV9 and TRBJ2-7 provide the parts outside the CDR3, is DSGVTQTPKHLITATGQRVTLRCSPRSGDLSVYWYQQSLDQGLQFLIQYYNGEERAKGNILERFSAQQFPDLHSELNLSSLELGDSALYFCASSVAAGGVYEQYFGPGTRLTVT.

This clonotype came up a few times. The chain uses TRBV5-1 and TRBJ2-1; D gene unclear. The CDR3 is made up of 11 amino acids. Germline CDR1 reads SGHRS; CDR2 reads YFSETQ. V was pared by 1 base and J by 8 bases, with 4 bases between. CDR3 sequence reads: CASSLRHEQFF. As DNA, the CDR3 is TGCGCCAGCAGCTTGCGGCATGAGCAGTTCTTC.

This clonotype occurred many times. The chain is built from TRBV7-9 and TRBJ2-4, with D unclear. CDR3 length: 12 amino acids. Germline V gene data show CDR1 as SEHNR and CDR2 as FQNEAQ (reference sequence). The CDR3 protein is CSFEGPKNIQYF. The CDR3 DNA sequence: TGTTCGTTTGAAGGCCCCAAAAACATTCAGTACTTC.

This clonotype has just a few counts. V and J are TRBV29-1 and TRBJ2-3; D uncertain. CDR1 and CDR2 (germline): SQVTM, ANQGSEA. This CDR3 comprises 12 residues. The CDR3 nucleotides read TGCAGACTCAGGCATAGCACAGATACGCAGTATTTT. Translating gives CRLRHSTDTQYF.

The V gene is TRBV12-3 or TRBV12-4, the J gene TRBJ2-7; TRBD1 aligns across 11 bases. The J segment lost 4 bases and the V segment lost 2 bases, leaving 4 bases of the junction unmatched. The CDR3 has 15 amino acids. CDR3: CASSLFGTGGYEQYF. For the CDR3, the DNA is TGTGCCAGCAGTTTATTCGGGACAGGGGGGTACGAGCAGTACTTC.

This clonotype has only one observation. A read error may produce the germline difference seen at one junction end. The rearrangement links TRBV18 to TRBJ2-1; 7 positions agree with TRBD1. The germline V gene has CDR1 KGHSH and CDR2 LQKENI. The CDR3 loop spans 15 amino acids. Here the CDR3 reads CASSPPDRAYDEQFF. In DNA form, the CDR3 reads TGTGCCAGCTCACCCCCCGACAGGGCCTACGATGAGCAGTTCTTC.

DNA for the CDR3: TGTGCCAGCACCAAGCAGGGCCCTTGGACACGCGGCCAAGAGACCCAGTACTTC. Translated, it gives CASTKQGPWTRGQETQYF. This chain links TRBV3-1 with TRBJ2-5; TRBD1 might be the D (5 bases). Trimming shortened V by 7 bases and J by 1 base, and 25 bases separated the two germline ends. From germline, CDR1 is LGHDT and CDR2 YNNKEL (reference sequence). The CDR3 has 18 residues.

The sample holds a few counts of this clonotype. This chain's CDR3 is CASSSRLAGTNTGELFF. The CDR3 bases are TGCGCCAGCAGCTCGCGACTAGCGGGGACGAACACCGGGGAGCTGTTTTTT. The V gene is TRBV5-1, the J gene TRBJ2-2; 11 bases map to TRBD2. V lost 3 bases, J lost 0 bases, and 4 bases stayed unmatched. Germline V gene sequence: CDR1 SGHRS, CDR2 YFSETQ. The CDR3 is made up of 17 amino acids.

The chain recombines TRBV5-6 with TRBJ2-1; D is perhaps TRBD2 (6 bases). The CDR3 loop spans 15 amino acids. V dropped 2 bases and J dropped 3 bases, with 12 bases sitting between them. Germline assignment: CDR1 SGHDT and CDR2 YYEEEE. The CDR3 is CASSFNRRGYNEQFF. The CDR3 DNA reads as TGTGCCAGCAGCTTTAACCGGAGGGGCTACAATGAGCAGTTCTTC.

The chain carries TRBV20-1 and TRBJ2-1, with no clear D. V lost 4 bases and J lost 2, with 9 bases in between. This CDR3 is 13 amino acids long. Germline values: CDR1 DFQATT, CDR2 SNEGSKA (reference sequence). CDR3 protein: CSAIPETYNEQFF. CDR3 nucleotides: TGCAGTGCTATCCCGGAAACCTACAATGAGCAGTTCTTC.

This clonotype appeared a few times. The chain recombines TRBV18 with TRBJ2-7; 7 nucleotides agree with TRBD2. Germline values: CDR1 KGHSH, CDR2 LQKENI. The CDR3 is 15 residues long. V lost 1 base, J lost 6 bases, and 9 bases stayed unmatched. The CDR3 coding sequence is TGTGCCAGCTCACCACAAACTAGCGCATTATCCGAGCAGTACTTC. Protein: CASSPQTSALSEQYF.